These T cell receptor beta chains were read from a single sample in a study of Ad26.COV2.S vaccination and SARS-CoV-2 variants. Sequencing was performed with immunoSEQ multiplex PCR; in TCRdb, only in-frame clones are kept and a portion is missing. The data contain roughly 510,000 clones, around 88% of them seen just once; the ten biggest clones take up around 13%. The sample consisted of peripheral blood, taken in a trial of Ad26.COV2.S vaccine versus placebo. Receptor source: a person between 18 and 65 years old who received the Ad26.COV2.S COVID-19 vaccine or a placebo. CDR3s leave out the opening cysteine and the closing phenylalanine or tryptophan.

V gene	J gene	CDR3 protein
TRBV27	TRBJ1-2	ASSSRQGASGYT
TRBV9	TRBJ2-3	ASSPSGRSTDTQY
TRBV28	TRBJ2-6	ASTPRTASGANVLT
TRBV15	TRBJ2-1	ATSRATSGRIAPSDNEQF
TRBV29-1	TRBJ1-2	SVETGAYGYT
TRBV6-6	TRBJ2-3	ASTNGGGDTQY
TRBV25-1	TRBJ2-1	ASSMGGGLINEQF
TRBV6-6	TRBJ1-2	ASSQGQQGNYGYT
TRBV29-1	TRBJ1-1	SVVGRQGGTEAF
TRBV28	TRBJ2-7	ASRINRGRSGEQY
TRBV6-1	TRBJ1-6	ASSEGEGGPYNSPLH
TRBV4-2	TRBJ2-2	ASSQGSGSATGELF
TRBV6-2/TRBV6-3	TRBJ2-7	ASSYSDFYEQY
TRBV28	TRBJ1-2	ASSATGFPGYT
TRBV29-1	TRBJ2-1	SVDMRNTYNEQF
TRBV3-1/TRBV3-2	TRBJ2-5	ASSQDLVGETQY
TRBV28	TRBJ1-4	ASSLLAGNEKLF
TRBV19	TRBJ2-7	ASSIGSGFGEQY
TRBV7-6	TRBJ2-2	ASSLQGQVVTGELF
TRBV2	TRBJ1-1	ASSERGNTEAF
TRBV19	TRBJ1-2	ASSPQKSLPVGYT
TRBV28	TRBJ2-1	ASSFRGRNRNEQF
TRBV7-8	TRBJ1-4	ASSLARSHYEKLF
TRBV28	TRBJ1-1	ASSRTSWDTEAF
TRBV7-8	TRBJ1-5	ASSGTGANQPQH
TRBV5-1	TRBJ2-7	ASAGDTNYEQY
TRBV18	TRBJ1-3	ASSPRVPISGNTIY
TRBV6-2/TRBV6-3	TRBJ2-5	ASSSGAGKTQY
TRBV1	TRBJ2-2	TSSQALWERTGELF